This T cell receptor (beta chain) was recovered during a study of blood T cell repertoires in COVID-19. For the study at large: Sample material is recorded as cDNA or gDNA derived from T cells, B-cell-depleted T cells, or PBMCs.

In the study's own analysis: Amplification with reference gene primers provided the estimates of nucleated cell counts. Assay: immunoSEQ multiplex PCR; the TCRdb copy retains only in-frame clones and omits some. V, J and clone size are those of that table, while D and trimming were read from the DNA. The sample records under 150,000 clones, around 82% being singletons. The participants were between about 18 and 100 years old and came from roughly 24 US areas. This receptor was obtained from a man between 45 and 60 years old in a cohort exposed to, infected with or recovered from COVID-19 (not recorded which). Sequenced sample: PBMCs or T cells enriched from blood (not recorded which).

The CDR3: CASSYAATLGIEYF. The CDR3 DNA reads as TGTGCCAGCAGTTACGCGGCCACTCTAGGAATCGAGTACTTC. The chain employs TRBV6-5 and TRBJ2-7, with D hard to call. The CDR3 runs to 14 residues. Germline V CDR1 and CDR2: MNHEY, SVGAGI. The germline V and J ends were trimmed by 2 bases and 11 bases, with 19 bases remaining between them.